The clone carrying this TCR beta chain has a handful of counts. These data are taken from a study of blood T cell repertoires in COVID-19. About the study: From the United States, Italy and Spain came samples of acute and convalescent COVID-19.

The V end lost 1 base, the J end lost 2 bases, and 5 bases lay between the germline ends. The CDR3 has 13 amino acids. Germline V gives CDR1 SGHAT, CDR2 FQDESV (reference sequence). Grouping used clinical history reported by participants in a survey and questionnaire. Clones were sequenced by immunoSEQ multiplex PCR, and TCRdb holds only the in-frame ones, with some missing. The sample lists 150,000 to 200,000 clones, roughly 88% occurring once. The sequenced sample consisted of PBMCs or T cells enriched from blood (not recorded which). This clonotype originated in a woman aged 18-30 years who had recovered from COVID-19. This chain connects TRBV11-1 to TRBJ1-1; D remains ambiguous. CDR3 sequence (DNA): TGTGCCAGCAGCTTAGAACTAAACACTGAAGCTTTCTTT. Translation: CASSLELNTEAFF.